The next 4 T cell receptor beta chains were all read from a single sample in a study of blood T cell repertoires in COVID-19. TCRdb keeps only in-frame clones here, not all; method: immunoSEQ multiplex PCR. The sample contains around 200,000 clones, more than 75% of which appear only once. Sequencing used peripheral blood. These receptors were taken from a man aged 40-50 years with active or convalescent COVID-19.

This clone has a single count. CDR3 coding DNA: TGTGCCAGCTCTCCCTACGGGAACACTGAAGCTTTCTTT. Translated: CASSPYGNTEAFF. The V call is TRBV28, the J call TRBJ1-1; no definite D call. Germline V gene sequence: CDR1 MDHEN, CDR2 SYDVKM. The CDR3 is 13 residues long. V shed 8 bases and J shed 1 base, with 11 bases lying between them.

The V gene is TRBV4-3, the J gene TRBJ1-2, with D tentatively TRBD1 (6 bases). The germline CDR1 and CDR2 sequences are LGHNA and YSLEER. V lost 0 bases and J lost 6, with 8 bases in between. The length of the CDR3 is 13 residues. CDR3 region: CASSQETGDGYTF. For the CDR3, the DNA is TGCGCCAGCAGCCAAGAGACAGGCGATGGCTACACCTTC.

The rearrangement uses TRBV18 and TRBJ2-7, with TRBD1 matching 10 bases. Trimming cost V 2 bases and J 0 bases; bases outside gene matches: 4. CDR3 length: 16 residues. From germline, CDR1 is KGHSH and CDR2 LQKENI. CDR3 DNA sequence: TGTGCCAGCTCACCAGGGACAGGGGCGCTCTCCTACGAGCAGTACTTC. Residues: CASSPGTGALSYEQYF.

This chain joins TRBV6-5 and TRBJ2-7, with 11 positions matching TRBD1. The ends lost 5 bases at V and 3 bases at J; junction bases unmatched: 3. Per germline, CDR1 MNHEY and CDR2 SVGAGI. The CDR3 runs 14 residues. The CDR3 region is CASSPGQGVYEQYF. CDR3 bases: TGTGCCAGCAGTCCGGGACAGGGGGTCTACGAGCAGTACTTC.